The rows below give T cell receptor beta chains drawn from one sample of a study of CD8+ T cells in alopecia areata. TCRdb's table, derived via immunoSEQ multiplex PCR, lists solely in-frame clones and lacks some. The table records 130,000 or so clones, about 88% of them present only once. Sequencing used CD8+ T cells sorted from blood, obtained at week 4, from a patient treated with tofacitinib. Every receptor here comes from a human donor with alopecia areata. CDR3s include the opening cysteine and the closing phenylalanine or tryptophan. The order of the fields is J gene, CDR3 length, clone size, D gene, V gene, CDR3 DNA, CDR3 protein. D genes are given only for firm matches. The size field is filled for only some rows; it gives once, few, many or a size class.

TRBJ2-1 13 . . TRBV29-1 TGCAGCGTTCATTCAGCGGACTACAATGAGCAGTTCTTC CSVHSADYNEQFF
TRBJ2-4 11 . . TRBV7-2 TGTGCCAGCAGCCCAAGGGGCATTCAGTACTTC CASSPRGIQYF
TRBJ2-7 15 . . TRBV2 TGTGCCAGCAGTGAGGAGGGATCTTCTAGCTACGAGCAGTACTTC CASSEEGSSSYEQYF
TRBJ2-1 15 . TRBD2 TRBV5-6 TGTGCCAGCAGCCTACTAGCGGGAGAATTCGATGAGCAGTTCTTC CASSLLAGEFDEQFF
TRBJ2-3 15 . . TRBV5-6 TGTGCCAGCAGCTTGGCGGGACTCCTCACAGATACGCAGTATTTT CASSLAGLLTDTQYF
TRBJ2-2 15 few TRBD2 TRBV29-1 TGCAGCGTTCTCGGGACTAGCGGGGTTACCGGGGAGCTGTTTTTT CSVLGTSGVTGELFF
TRBJ1-5 13 once . TRBV27 TGTGCCAGCAGTTCGGGGCTCAATCAGCCCCAGCATTTT CASSSGLNQPQHF
TRBJ2-7 14 . TRBD1 TRBV25-1 TGTGCCAGCAGTGAACCGGGACAGACCTACGAGCAGTACTTC CASSEPGQTYEQYF
TRBJ2-7 13 . . TRBV6-5 TGTGCCAGCAGTTCGGTAAACTCCTACGAGCAGTACTTC CASSSVNSYEQYF
TRBJ1-1 12 . TRBD1 TRBV2 TGTGCCAGAGAGGGGGCCGACACTGAAGCTTTCTTT CAREGADTEAFF
TRBJ1-2 14 . . TRBV7-9 TGTGCCAGCAGCTTTCAGGACCCGAGACATGGCTACACCTTC CASSFQDPRHGYTF
TRBJ2-7 14 . . TRBV5-1 TGCGCCAGCAGCTTCCCCGGGAGTGATTTCGAGCAGTACTTC CASSFPGSDFEQYF
TRBJ2-3 14 . . TRBV30 TGTGCCTGCACACGTCCCCCAAACACAGATACGCAGTATTTT CACTRPPNTDTQYF
TRBJ2-7 16 . TRBD1 TRBV6-4 TGTGCCAGCAGTCGACCCCGGGACAGGGTTTTCCACGAGCAGTACTTC CASSRPRDRVFHEQYF
TRBJ2-7 13 . . TRBV29-1 TGCAGCGTTCGAGGGGAGAGATACTACGAGCAGTACTTC CSVRGERYYEQYF
TRBJ2-7 14 . TRBD2 TRBV2 TGTGCCAGCACAGGATCTAGCGGGGAATACGAGCAGTACTTC CASTGSSGEYEQYF
TRBJ2-7 12 once . TRBV7-9 TGTGCCAGCAGCTTAATCCTTTACGAGCAGTACTTC CASSLILYEQYF
TRBJ2-3 13 once . TRBV19 TGTGCCAGTAGTGGACAGAGCACAGATACGCAGTATTTT CASSGQSTDTQYF
TRBJ1-1 13 . . TRBV5-1 TGCGCCAGCAGCTGGGACATTAACACTGAAGCTTTCTTT CASSWDINTEAFF
TRBJ2-1 13 few . TRBV7-9 TGTGCCAGCAGCTTAGAACTCGACAATGAGCAGTTCTTC CASSLELDNEQFF
TRBJ2-7 14 . TRBD1 TRBV5-1 TGCGCCAGCAGCCTAGGACAGGGGCCCGACGAGCAGTACTTC CASSLGQGPDEQYF
TRBJ1-2 15 once TRBD1 TRBV5-4 TGTGCCAGCAGCGCGGACCCGGGACAGAGCTATGGCTACACCTTC CASSADPGQSYGYTF
TRBJ2-1 13 . . TRBV29-1 TGCAGCGTTGAAGGGGGTAGAAACAATGAGCAGTTCTTC CSVEGGRNNEQFF
TRBJ1-5 15 . TRBD1 TRBV23-1 TGCGCCATCCTACAGGGGGAATATAGCAATCAGCCCCAGCATTTT CAILQGEYSNQPQHF
TRBJ2-1 12 . . TRBV2 TGTGCCAGCAGTGAAGGGATCAATGAGCAGTTCTTC CASSEGINEQFF
TRBJ1-1 11 once TRBD1 TRBV29-1 TGCAGCTATGACAGGGGGACTGAAGCTTTCTTT CSYDRGTEAFF
TRBJ1-1 15 . . TRBV4-1 TGCGCCAGCAGCCCCCTGGGCAGCTTGAACACTGAAGCTTTCTTT CASSPLGSLNTEAFF
TRBJ2-7 13 . . TRBV29-1 TGCAGCGCTCGGGACCTCAGCTCCTACGAGCAGTACTTC CSARDLSSYEQYF
TRBJ2-2 18 medium-sized TRBD2 TRBV18 TGTGCCAGCTCACCACGGCTAGCGGGAGGCCCGAACACCGGGGAGCTGTTTTTT CASSPRLAGGPNTGELFF
TRBJ2-7 13 . TRBD1 TRBV29-1 TGCAGCGTTAGGGGACAGGGTAGCTACGAGCAGTACTTC CSVRGQGSYEQYF
TRBJ2-3 13 . . TRBV5-1 TGCGCCAGCAGCTTGGTACCCACAGATACGCAGTATTTT CASSLVPTDTQYF
TRBJ2-1 17 . . TRBV13 TGTGCCAGCAGCTCCCCCCTGCCCCAGAACGCTTACAATGAGCAGTTCTTC CASSSPLPQNAYNEQFF
TRBJ2-1 14 once TRBD2 TRBV30 TGTGCCTGGATAGGCGGGAGCCCTGACAATGAGCAGTTCTTC CAWIGGSPDNEQFF
TRBJ2-7 15 . . TRBV7-9 TGTGCCAGCAGCTCAGGGGAGGTGAGCTCCTACGAGCAGTACTTC CASSSGEVSSYEQYF
TRBJ2-1 15 few TRBD1 TRBV29-1 TGCAGCGTTCACTATAGGGACAGGGGCTACAATGAGCAGTTCTTC CSVHYRDRGYNEQFF
TRBJ2-7 16 . . TRBV5-5 TGTGCCAGCAGCTTGGCCGAGGGGCTTAGCTCCTACGAGCAGTACTTC CASSLAEGLSSYEQYF
TRBJ1-2 13 . TRBD1 TRBV27 TGTGCCAGCAGTTTATTGACAGGGTATGGCTACACCTTC CASSLLTGYGYTF
TRBJ2-7 13 . TRBD1 TRBV29-1 TGCAGCGTTGAGGGACAGGGCACCTACGAGCAGTACTTC CSVEGQGTYEQYF
TRBJ2-7 12 . . TRBV11-2 TGTGCCAGCAGCCCCGTCCCCCACGAGCAGTACTTC CASSPVPHEQYF
TRBJ1-2 12 . . TRBV10-3 TGTGCCATCAGCCAGGGGCCTAAGGGCTACACCTTC CAISQGPKGYTF
TRBJ1-4 12 . . TRBV4-1 TGCGCCAGCAGCCCCGATAATGAAAAACTGTTTTTT CASSPDNEKLFF
TRBJ2-5 11 few . TRBV29-1 TGCAGCGTTGATTCGGGAGAGACCCAGTACTTC CSVDSGETQYF
TRBJ2-5 11 few . TRBV27 TGTGCCAGCAGTTTGGGAGAGACCCAGTACTTC CASSLGETQYF
TRBJ2-4 16 few . TRBV27 TGTGCCAGCAGCCTGGAGGGGATAGGGGGGTTTGACATTCAGTACTTC CASSLEGIGGFDIQYF